These 26 T cell receptor beta chains share one sample of origin, sequenced in a study of PD-1 blockade in classical Hodgkin lymphoma. Autologous stem cell transplantation was followed by relapse in every patient, and brentuximab vedotin exposure varied. Measured with immunoSEQ multiplex PCR; TCRdb has only the in-frame clones, and not every one. In the table there are 40,000 or so clones, 76% of which are singletons. The sequencing here drew on peripheral blood mononuclear cells (PBMCs), taken at baseline. The origin of the receptors is a human donor with classical Hodgkin lymphoma.

This clone has a handful of counts. The gene calls are TRBV7-2 and TRBJ2-7, with D unresolved. This CDR3 is 14 amino acids long. V shed 1 base and J shed 2 bases, with 9 bases lying between them. Germline values: CDR1 SGHTA, CDR2 FQGNSA. CDR3: CASSLVVQTYEQYF. In DNA, the CDR3 is TGTGCCAGCAGCTTAGTTGTACAAACCTACGAGCAGTACTTC.

This chain joins TRBV5-1 and TRBJ1-1; tentative D call: TRBD1 (5 bases). Per germline, CDR1 SGHRS and CDR2 YFSETQ. V dropped 6 bases and J dropped 1 base, with 10 bases sitting between them. This CDR3 region has 13 residues. CDR3 sequence reads: CASTTRENTEAFF. Here the CDR3 DNA reads TGCGCCAGCACGACCAGGGAGAACACTGAAGCTTTCTTT.

This sequence joins TRBV28 and TRBJ2-7; 9 nucleotides match TRBD1. This CDR3 has 16 amino acids. Germline V gives CDR1 MDHEN, CDR2 SYDVKM. The V segment lost 3 bases and the J segment 3 bases; nucleotides outside the gene matches: 9. CDR3 residues: CASSLSSGTGIYEQYF. The CDR3 DNA follows: TGTGCCAGCAGTTTGTCCTCCGGGACAGGGATCTACGAGCAGTACTTC.

This chain connects TRBV5-4 to TRBJ2-3; 14 bases align to TRBD2. The CDR3 loop spans 17 amino acids. The germline gives CDR1 SGHNT, CDR2 YYREEE (reference sequence). V lost 4 bases to trimming and J lost 3 bases; unmatched junction nucleotides: 7. The CDR3 DNA is TGTGCCAGCAGCCCAGGGACTAGCGGGAGCGGGACAGATACGCAGTATTTT. Its translation is CASSPGTSGSGTDTQYF. Looking up the rest from reference TRBV5-4 and TRBJ2-3 gives the full variable domain: ETGVTQSPTHLIKTRGQQVTLRCSSQSGHNTVSWYQQALGQGPQFIFQYYREEENGRGNFPPRFSGLQFPNYSSELNVNALELDDSALYLCASSPGTSGSGTDTQYFGPGTRLTVL.

The chain recombines TRBV28 with TRBJ1-5, with D unclear. Trimming took off 4 bases at V and 12 bases at J, with 13 bases between the two ends. The CDR3 runs 12 residues. Germline V CDR1 and CDR2: MDHEN, SYDVKM. CDR3 sequence: CASSWGIELQHF. DNA of the CDR3: TGTGCCAGCAGTTGGGGAATAGAGCTCCAGCATTTT.

The CDR3 DNA reads as TGTGCCAGCAGACCCATGATGGGTGGTTACACTGAAGCTTTCTTT. This sequence encodes CASRPMMGGYTEAFF. This chain joins TRBV7-9 and TRBJ1-1, with D unclear. The V and J ends lost 6 bases and 3 bases respectively, with 17 bases between them. The germline V gene has CDR1 SEHNR and CDR2 FQNEAQ (reference sequence). The CDR3 is made up of 15 amino acids.

The V call is TRBV11-3, the J call TRBJ2-1, with 15 nucleotides matching TRBD2. Losses at the gene ends were 5 bases for V and 2 bases for J; bases not matched to a gene: 7. Germline CDR1 and CDR2: SGHNT and YENEEA. This CDR3 has 18 residues. The DNA of the CDR3 is TGTGCCAGCAGCCCCGGACTAGCGGGAGGGGGCCCCTACAATGAGCAGTTCTTC. It codes for CASSPGLAGGGPYNEQFF. Complete variable domain (other parts from reference TRBV11-3 and TRBJ2-1): EAGVVQSPRYKIIEKKQPVAFWCNPISGHNTLYWYLQNLGQGPELLIRYENEEAVDDSQLPKDRFSAERLKGVDSTLKIQPAELGDSAVYLCASSPGLAGGGPYNEQFFGPGTRLTVL.

This clone was seen only once. The chain recombines TRBV7-2 with TRBJ1-2; D is possibly TRBD1 (6 bases). Germline CDR1 reads SGHTA; CDR2 reads FQGNSA. The V gene lost 3 bases and the J gene lost 6 bases, with 14 bases spanning the gap. This CDR3 has 14 amino acids. The CDR3 nucleotides read TGTGCCAGCAGCTTGGGAAGGACAGCGGATGGCTACACCTTC. As protein: CASSLGRTADGYTF.

This chain connects TRBV18 to TRBJ2-1, with TRBD1 identical over 7 bases. J gave up 4 bases and V 6 bases, and 9 bases lay outside the gene matches. This CDR3 contains 15 residues. In germline, CDR1 is KGHSH, CDR2 LQKENI. CDR3 DNA sequence: TGTGCCAGCTCCCAACAGGGGACCAAGTACAATGAGCAGTTCTTC. Translated: CASSQQGTKYNEQFF.

The chain uses TRBV29-1 and TRBJ2-5; D may be TRBD2 (5 bases). The CDR3 contains 12 residues. Deletions cut 7 bases from V and 1 base from J, with 10 bases between. Germline V gene data show CDR1 as SQVTM and CDR2 as ANQGSEA. As DNA, the CDR3 is TGCAGCGGCCCCACTAGCCAAGAGACCCAGTACTTC. Translation gives CSGPTSQETQYF.

The rearrangement links TRBV9 to TRBJ2-1, with D possibly called TRBD1 or TRBD2 (5 bases each). The germline CDR1 and CDR2 sequences are SGDLS and YYNGEE. This CDR3 has 14 amino acids. Trimming stripped 0 bases from V and 4 bases from J, with 8 bases between. The CDR3 sequence is CASSVAGPYNEQFF. CDR3 sequence (DNA): TGTGCCAGCAGCGTAGCGGGACCTTACAATGAGCAGTTCTTC. Filled out from reference TRBV9 and TRBJ2-1, the complete variable domain reads DSGVTQTPKHLITATGQRVTLRCSPRSGDLSVYWYQQSLDQGLQFLIQYYNGEERAKGNILERFSAQQFPDLHSELNLSSLELGDSALYFCASSVAGPYNEQFFGPGTRLTVL.

This rearrangement joins TRBV7-9 to TRBJ2-1, with 15 bases lining up with TRBD2. Germline V gene lookup returns CDR1 SEHNR and CDR2 FQNEAQ (reference sequence). This CDR3 spans 15 amino acids. V lost 5 bases to trimming and J lost 12 bases; unmatched junction nucleotides: 8. This CDR3 reads CASSAGLAGGPAQFF. CDR3 sequence (DNA): TGTGCCAGCAGCGCCGGACTAGCGGGAGGGCCGGCGCAGTTCTTC.

The rearrangement joins TRBV28 to TRBJ2-7; TRBD2 might be the D (5 bases). The CDR3 totals 14 residues. Trimming removed 2 bases from V and 1 base from J, with 9 bases in between. In germline, CDR1 is MDHEN, CDR2 SYDVKM. CDR3 region: CASSLRGGSYEQYF. CDR3 nucleotide sequence: TGTGCCAGCAGTTTACGAGGAGGTTCCTACGAGCAGTACTTC.

The chain uses TRBV28 and TRBJ2-6; possible D gene TRBD2, 6 bases. CDR1 and CDR2 (germline): MDHEN, SYDVKM. V lost 3 bases and J lost 1, with 7 bases in between. The CDR3 extends over 15 amino acids. DNA of the CDR3: TGTGCCAGCAGTTTGGAGGGGTCTGGGGCCAACGTCCTGACTTTC. Its translation is CASSLEGSGANVLTF. Full variable domain (outside the CDR3, taken from reference TRBV28 and TRBJ2-6): DVKVTQSSRYLVKRTGEKVFLECVQDMDHENMFWYRQDPGLGLRLIYFSYDVKMKEKGDIPEGYSVSREKKERFSLILESASTNQTSMYLCASSLEGSGANVLTFGAGSRLTVL.

This clone was seen just once. The rearrangement uses TRBV11-3 and TRBJ2-7; possibly TRBD1 or TRBD2 for D (6 bases each). The germline gives CDR1 SGHNT, CDR2 YENEEA. The V end was cut by 4 bases, the J end by 3 bases, with 16 bases between. The CDR3 loop spans 15 amino acids. The CDR3 sequence: CASSSYRAGYYEQYF. The CDR3 nucleotides are TGTGCCAGCAGCTCTTACAGGGCGGGGTACTACGAGCAGTACTTC.

The chain carries TRBV19 and TRBJ2-7; D is unresolved. Per germline, CDR1 LNHDA and CDR2 SQIVND (reference sequence). V lost 1 base, J lost 0 bases, and 7 bases lay in between. The CDR3 spans 14 residues. The CDR3 sequence: CASSIVAGSYEQYF. The CDR3, as DNA: TGTGCCAGTAGTATAGTCGCAGGCTCCTACGAGCAGTACTTC.

This sequence joins TRBV6-1 and TRBJ2-3; D is ambiguous. CDR3 length: 12 amino acids. CDR1 is MNHNS, CDR2 SASEGT, per germline. V was trimmed by 4 bases and J by 5 bases, leaving 7 bases between them. CDR3 residues: CASSGAEDTQYF. For the CDR3, the DNA is TGTGCCAGCAGTGGGGCTGAAGATACGCAGTATTTT.

In its sample, this clone was seen a few times. The chain links TRBV6-1 to TRBJ2-5; 7 bases map to TRBD2. There are 16 residues in the CDR3. Trimming removed 2 bases from V and 0 bases from J; junction bases left unmatched: 6. Germline V lookup: CDR1 MNHNS, CDR2 SASEGT. The CDR3: CASSEKTSIYQETQYF. CDR3 nucleotides: TGTGCCAGCAGTGAAAAGACTAGCATATACCAAGAGACCCAGTACTTC.

This clone was seen once. For the CDR3, the DNA is TGTGCCAGCACACTACAGACTGTTACCTACAATGAGCAGTTCTTC. Its protein is CASTLQTVTYNEQFF. V gene TRBV7-9 combines with J gene TRBJ2-1; D is unclear. The germline gives CDR1 SEHNR, CDR2 FQNEAQ (reference sequence). Trimming took 7 bases from V and 2 from J, leaving 15 bases between them. This CDR3 has 15 amino acids.

The chain couples TRBV10-1 to TRBJ1-2; TRBD1 is a possible D gene (5 bases). With 7 bases removed from V and 2 bases from J, the gap between germline ends came to 20 bases. CDR1 is WNHNN, CDR2 SYGVQD, per germline (reference sequence). The CDR3 sequence is 16 residues long. CDR3: CASIPQGLDPNYGYTF. DNA for the CDR3: TGCGCCAGCATCCCGCAGGGTCTCGACCCAAACTATGGCTACACCTTC.

This clone was picked up a small number of times. The chain is built from TRBV7-9 and TRBJ2-3; TRBD1 aligns across 8 bases. J lost 2 bases, V lost 7 bases, and 11 bases had no gene match. Per germline, CDR1 SEHNR and CDR2 FQNEAQ (reference sequence). This CDR3 is 16 amino acids long. CDR3 protein: CASTLGDRPFTDTQYF. CDR3 nucleotides: TGTGCCAGCACCCTAGGGGACAGGCCTTTCACAGATACGCAGTATTTT.

This chain uses TRBV5-6 with TRBJ1-2; TRBD1 matches 7 bases. CDR1 is SGHDT, CDR2 YYEEEE, per germline. The CDR3 spans 14 residues. V gave up 4 bases and J gave up 2 bases; unmatched junction bases: 5. CDR3 amino acids: CASSNTTGNYGYTF. The CDR3 DNA follows: TGTGCCAGCAGCAATACGACAGGGAACTATGGCTACACCTTC.

The V gene is TRBV6-5, the J gene TRBJ2-2; D gene ambiguous. CDR1 is MNHEY and CDR2 is SVGAGI in the germline V gene. V dropped 5 bases and J dropped 0 bases, with 4 bases sitting between them. CDR3 length: 13 amino acids. The CDR3 reads CASSTTNTGELFF. CDR3 in DNA: TGTGCCAGCAGTACCACGAACACCGGGGAGCTGTTTTTT.

This clone was detected a few times. The chain has TRBV28 and TRBJ2-7; no firm D call. Germline V CDR1 and CDR2: MDHEN, SYDVKM. Trimming shortened V by 2 bases and J by 0 bases, and 8 bases separated the two germline ends. This CDR3 comprises 14 residues. The DNA of the CDR3 is TGTGCCAGCAGTTTACCTACGGGCTCCTACGAGCAGTACTTC. Encoded protein: CASSLPTGSYEQYF.

J is TRBJ1-4 and V is TRBV15; D uncertain. Germline assignment: CDR1 LNHNV and CDR2 YYDKDF (reference sequence). The V gene lost 0 bases and the J gene lost 0 bases, with 5 bases spanning the gap. The CDR3 extends over 15 amino acids. The CDR3 sequence: CATSRDLATNEKLFF. DNA for the CDR3: TGTGCCACCAGCAGAGACCTCGCAACTAATGAAAAACTGTTTTTT.

The chain employs TRBV4-1 and TRBJ2-3; D call uncertain. Germline V CDR1 and CDR2: MGHRA, YSYEKL. The CDR3 spans 15 residues. Trimming removed 0 bases from V and 6 bases from J, with 13 bases in between. DNA of the CDR3: TGCGCCAGCAGCCAAGAGACAACAGCAAGGGATACGCAGTATTTT. Protein: CASSQETTARDTQYF.